One sample yielded the 23 T cell receptor beta chains listed below, sequenced in a study of regulatory T cells in long-lasting Graves disease. Sequencing libraries for TCR beta were prepared with iRepertoire HTBI primers and Arm-PCR of CDR3 regions. TCRdb called the multiplex PCR reads again in MiXCR, with one record for every CDR3 protein. The data show roughly 400,000 distinct CDR3 sequences, with roughly 20% seen just once and 20% held by the top ten. As for time point: persistent/refractory GD, antithyroid drugs over 5 years with positive TRAb. PBMC RNA was the source of the TCR library. Source: peripheral blood mononuclear cells (PBMCs), taken when the disease was refractory, from a patient treated with antithyroid drugs. The receptors here all came from a female donor with Graves disease.

This clonotype has at least ten counts. The V call is TRBV12-3 or TRBV12-4, the J call TRBJ1-1, with D perhaps matching TRBD1 (6 bases). CDR3 length equals 15 residues. The V and J ends lost 7 bases and 3 bases respectively, with 18 bases between them. The CDR3 region is CASTLGGLGYTEAFF. Written as DNA, the CDR3 is TGTGCCAGCACCCTTGGGGGGCTTGGGTACACTGAAGCTTTCTTT.

This clonotype was observed a few times. The V and J genes are TRBV29-1 and TRBJ2-1; D might be TRBD2 (5 bases). CDR3 size: 11 residues. V lost 6 bases and J 6 bases, leaving 9 bases between the germline ends. Germline assignment: CDR1 SQVTM and CDR2 ANQGSEA. The CDR3 DNA follows: TGCAGCGTCGAGCGGCGCAATGAGCAGTTCTTC. Amino acids: CSVERRNEQFF.

The chain couples TRBV19 to TRBJ2-7; D is perhaps TRBD2 (5 bases). The CDR3 has 14 residues. The V end lost 5 bases, the J end lost 7 bases, and 18 bases lay between the germline ends. CDR1 and CDR2 from the germline V gene are LNHDA and SQIVND (reference sequence). The CDR3 bases are TGTGCCAGTAGTGCGGGCCCTTCGTATTTTGAGCAGTACTTC. This translates into CASSAGPSYFEQYF.

A few counts support this clonotype. The rearrangement links TRBV30 to TRBJ1-5; 7 bases fit TRBD1. The CDR3 has 13 amino acids. Germline assignment: CDR1 GTSNPN and CDR2 SVGIG (reference sequence). V was pared by 3 bases and J by 7 bases, with 6 bases of the junction left unmatched. Here the CDR3 DNA reads TGTGCCTGGAGCGAGGGGGCAGACCAGCCCCAGCATTTT. Translating it yields CAWSEGADQPQHF.

This clonotype has ten or more counts. J is TRBJ2-2 and V is TRBV2, with 9 bases aligning to TRBD2. V shed 0 bases and J 6 bases; nucleotides not matched to a gene: 8. Germline V CDR1 and CDR2: SNHLY, FYNNEI. The length of the CDR3 is 17 residues. This CDR3 reads CASSEAGLAGRSGELFF. The DNA for the CDR3 is TGTGCCAGCAGTGAAGCAGGCCTAGCGGGAAGGTCCGGGGAGCTGTTTTTT.

On this clonotype itself: A read error may explain this, as a much larger clone is one base away. The rearrangement links TRBV7-2 to TRBJ2-7, with a possible D match to TRBD2 (6 bases). The germline V gene has CDR1 SGHTA and CDR2 FQGNSA. This CDR3 spans 14 amino acids. The CDR3: CTGSPAIGSEAQYF. The CDR3 DNA is TGTACCGGCAGCCCAGCAATCGGGAGTGAGGCGCAGTACTTC. Full variable domain (missing parts from reference TRBV7-2 and TRBJ2-7): GAGVSQSPSNKVTEKGKDVELRCDPISGHTALYWYRQSLGQGLEFLIYFQGNSAPDKSGLPSDRFSAERTGGSVSTLTIQRTQQEDSAVYLCTGSPAIGSEAQYFGPGTRLTVT.

About this clonotype itself: One junction end does not reproduce the germline sequence, and a read error may be involved. The V gene is TRBV7-8, the J gene TRBJ2-1, with TRBD1 as a possible D gene (5 bases). CDR3 length equals 14 residues. Germline V gene lookup returns CDR1 SGHVS and CDR2 FQNEAQ. CDR3 nucleotides: TGTGCCAGCAGCTTAGTAAACAGGCACAATGAGCAGCTCTTC. It yields the protein CASSLVNRHNEQLF.

V gene TRBV10-3 combines with J gene TRBJ1-1; perhaps TRBD1 as D (6 bases). The CDR3 extends over 14 amino acids. Trimming took 4 bases from V and 5 from J, leaving 14 bases between them. Germline assignment: CDR1 ENHRY and CDR2 SYGVKD. The CDR3 DNA follows: TGTGCCATCAGTGGTCCAGGGGAGGGTACTGAAGCTTTCTTT. This codes for CAISGPGEGTEAFF.

The sample holds a few counts of this clonotype. This rearrangement joins TRBV5-6 to TRBJ2-3; 9 positions match TRBD1. This CDR3 is built from 13 residues. CDR1 is SGHDT, CDR2 YYEEEE, per germline. V shed 6 bases, J shed 5 bases, and the junction held 4 bases outside the gene matches. The DNA of the CDR3 is TGTGCCAGCAACCTGGACAGGGGAGATACGCAGTATTTT. This codes for CASNLDRGDTQYF. The whole variable domain, filled in from reference TRBV5-6 and TRBJ2-3, reads DAGVTQSPTHLIKTRGQQVTLRCSPKSGHDTVSWYQQALGQGPQFIFQYYEEEERQRGNFPDRFSGHQFPNYSSELNVNALLLGDSALYLCASNLDRGDTQYFGPGTRLTVL.

This clonotype has just a few counts. The chain is built from TRBV6-1 and TRBJ1-5; 8 bases match TRBD1. Trimming took 3 bases from V and 8 from J; bases not matched to a gene: 15. The length of the CDR3 is 17 residues. Germline CDR1 is MNHNS and CDR2 is SASEGT. Written as DNA, the CDR3 is TGTGCCAGCAGTGAGTCGGACAGGGCTACCTTTTCCAAGCCCCAGCATTTT. Translation: CASSESDRATFSKPQHF.

The chain carries TRBV28 and TRBJ1-6, with 7 bases fitting TRBD1. This CDR3 contains 15 residues. After removal of 5 bases from V and 5 bases from J, the junction contained 6 bases not matched to a gene. Germline CDR1 is MDHEN and CDR2 is SYDVKM. As DNA, the CDR3 is TGTGCCAGCAGTCCTTCGGGACAGAATAATTCACCCCTCCACTTT. This encodes CASSPSGQNNSPLHF.

The table lists this clonotype with many counts. This chain links TRBV5-5 with TRBJ1-2; perhaps TRBD1 as D (6 bases). Germline CDR1 and CDR2: SGHKS and YYEKEE (reference sequence). V lost 4 bases, J lost 5 bases, and 18 bases lay in between. CDR3 length: 15 amino acids. Here the CDR3 reads CASSPGQVVIYGYTF. The CDR3, as DNA: TGTGCCAGCAGCCCGGGACAAGTTGTGATTTATGGCTACACCTTC.

This clonotype was observed a handful of times. The gene calls are TRBV5-5 and TRBJ1-2, with 7 bases fitting TRBD1. This CDR3 has 15 residues. V lost 0 bases and J lost 4; bases outside the gene matches: 6. Germline CDR1 reads SGHKS; CDR2 reads YYEKEE (reference sequence). The CDR3, as DNA: TGTGCCAGCAGCTTGGCCGTTGGACAGGCCTATGGCTACACCTTC. This sequence encodes CASSLAVGQAYGYTF.

This clonotype was counted only a few times. The J gene is TRBJ2-5, the V gene TRBV7-9; the match to TRBD2 covers 9 bases. The CDR3 runs to 15 residues. CDR1 is SEHNR, CDR2 FQNEAQ, per germline (reference sequence). V gave up 4 bases and J gave up 0 bases; unmatched junction bases: 3. The CDR3 spells CASSYSGSYQETQYF. The CDR3 nucleotides are TGTGCCAGCAGCTATAGCGGGAGTTACCAAGAGACCCAGTACTTC.

This clonotype was counted many times. The chain employs TRBV6-5 and TRBJ1-5; tentative D call: TRBD1 (5 bases). The germline V gene has CDR1 MNHEY and CDR2 SVGAGI. Trimming cost V 2 bases and J 9 bases, with 14 bases left between them. The CDR3 has 14 amino acids. DNA of the CDR3: TGTGCCAGCAGTTACGTTTCGGGACTAGGGCCCCAGCATTTT. Its translation is CASSYVSGLGPQHF.

This clonotype was detected many times. The chain couples TRBV18 to TRBJ2-7, with TRBD1 matching over 7 bases. CDR1 and CDR2 from the germline V gene are KGHSH and LQKENI. V was pared by 10 bases and J by 6 bases, with 9 bases of the junction left unmatched. CDR3 length: 12 amino acids. The CDR3 DNA follows: TGTGCCACCAAGAGACAGGGAAGCGAGCAGTACTTC. Its translation: CATKRQGSEQYF.

This clonotype showed up many times. The chain is built from TRBV20-1 and TRBJ2-7; 9 nucleotides agree with TRBD1. The length of the CDR3 is 14 residues. Germline V gives CDR1 DFQATT, CDR2 SNEGSKA (reference sequence). Germline trimming cut 8 bases from V and 2 bases from J; bases unmatched to any gene: 10. In nucleotides, the CDR3 is TGCAGTCCAATACCCGGGACAGGGACCTACGAGCAGTACTTC. It encodes CSPIPGTGTYEQYF.

This clonotype occurred a few times. This chain uses TRBV9 with TRBJ2-5; D unresolved. V was shortened by 0 bases and J by 3 bases, with 12 bases between the two germline ends. This CDR3 has 15 amino acids. Germline V gene lookup returns CDR1 SGDLS and CDR2 YYNGEE. The CDR3 is CASSVGSEPEETQYF. CDR3 nucleotides: TGTGCCAGCAGCGTAGGATCGGAACCCGAAGAGACCCAGTACTTC.

The table lists this clonotype with many counts. This chain connects TRBV7-8 to TRBJ2-7, with D maybe TRBD1 (6 bases). Trimming left V 1 base short and J 3 bases short, with 10 bases between. The CDR3 is 14 amino acids. The germline V gene has CDR1 SGHVS and CDR2 FQNEAQ. The CDR3 protein is CASSLDAGDYEQYF. Written as DNA, the CDR3 is TGTGCCAGCAGCTTAGACGCAGGGGACTACGAGCAGTACTTC.

V is TRBV6-5 and J is TRBJ2-2, with TRBD1 as a possible D gene (6 bases). The CDR3 is 18 amino acids. Trimming removed 0 bases from V and 0 bases from J, with 14 bases in between. The germline gives CDR1 MNHEY, CDR2 SVGAGI. The CDR3 DNA reads as TGTGCCAGCAGTTACTCGAGTATTGGGACACCGAACACCGGGGAGCTGTTTTTT. Translation gives CASSYSSIGTPNTGELFF.

This clonotype has at least ten counts. This sequence joins TRBV10-3 and TRBJ2-2; TRBD2 matches 10 bases. The V segment lost 4 bases and the J segment 6 bases; nucleotides outside the gene matches: 5. The length of the CDR3 is 15 residues. Germline V CDR1 and CDR2: ENHRY, SYGVKD. Here the CDR3 reads CAISGAGGTAGELFF. CDR3 DNA sequence: TGTGCCATCAGTGGAGCGGGGGGGACGGCCGGGGAGCTGTTTTTT.

The J gene is TRBJ2-2, the V gene TRBV12-3 or TRBV12-4; TRBD1 is a possible D gene (5 bases). This CDR3 is 13 amino acids long. The CDR3 DNA reads as TGTGGTTCGCGGACATCCAACACCGGGGAGCTGTTTTTT. Translating gives CGSRTSNTGELFF.

This clonotype occurred many times. The chain recombines TRBV7-9 with TRBJ1-1; D call uncertain. V was clipped by 3 bases and J by 6 bases, with 11 bases between them. This CDR3 is 13 amino acids long. The germline CDR1 and CDR2 sequences are SEHNR and FQNEAQ (reference sequence). The CDR3 reads CASSFGPTPEAFF. CDR3 in DNA: TGTGCCAGCAGCTTTGGACCTACCCCTGAAGCTTTCTTT.